This T cell receptor (beta chain) was retrieved from a study of shared clonotypes between healthy human individuals. CD8 cells regarded as naive lacked CD45RO, were positively chosen for CCR7, and omitted terminally differentiated effector memory CD45RA+ cells. The assay was carried out at the deep level. Libraries were prepared by immunoSEQ multiplex PCR; TCRdb keeps only in-frame clonotypes and omits some of them. The table has about 2.1 million clones, about 93% seen once. This CDR3 region has 15 residues. Germline V gives CDR1 MDHEN, CDR2 SYDVKM. Trimming pared 11 bases from V and 5 bases from J, leaving 24 bases between.

The clonotype originates from a man between 18 and 29 years old in good health. Some clones in this sample may be carry-over from other donors' samples. Sequencing used naive CD8+ T cells from PBMCs. V usage is TRBV28 and J usage is TRBJ2-5; possible D gene TRBD2, 6 bases. CDR3 nucleotide sequence: TGTGCCTCGTCCTCTCCTCCGGGAGACTGGGAGACCCAGTACTTC. It codes for CASSSPPGDWETQYF.